This TCR beta chain was sequenced for a study of T cell responses to AZD1222 COVID-19 vaccine. Sequencing used immunoSEQ multiplex PCR; TCRdb keeps in-frame clones, though not all of them. The sample includes under 150,000 clones, around 85% of them seen just once. As regards this clone: Its specificity is not known.

Overall study findings and caveats: Repertoire sampling occurred only after the peak T cell response.

The CDR3 sequence is 15 residues long. Germline V gene lookup returns CDR1 LGHNA and CDR2 YSLEER. The trim removed 1 base at V and 0 bases at J, leaving 2 bases unmatched. This material consisted of peripheral blood, taken on day 0 of MenACWY control vaccination. V is TRBV4-3 and J is TRBJ1-2; 7 nucleotides match TRBD1. This TCR was sampled from an adult in good health. This CDR3 reads CASSQGTGANYGYTF. The CDR3, as DNA: TGCGCCAGCAGCCAAGGGACAGGTGCTAACTATGGCTACACCTTC.